Sequencing of this T cell receptor beta chain was carried out in a study of T cell repertoires in cytomegalovirus infection. Whole-study context: The authors relied on CMV epitopes, both recently identified HLA-C-restricted and well-studied HLA-B-restricted.

Looked up from germline, CDR1 is MNHEY and CDR2 is SVGEGT. Trimming took 2 bases from V and 3 from J, leaving 10 bases between them. The CDR3 runs 14 residues. TCRdb passed the reads through MiXCR, listing each CDR3 protein once. The sample records about 63,000 distinct CDR3 sequences, 20% being singletons. General study findings and limits: Across the ex vivo response, the dominant clonotypes were HLA-C-restricted CMV-specific TCR beta clonotypes.

This clonotype was seen many times. Its antigen is still unknown. Here the sequenced sample was CD8+ T cells from cultured PBMCs, taken from culture after CMV antigen stimulation. The chain has TRBV6-2 or TRBV6-3 and TRBJ1-1, with D tentatively TRBD1 (5 bases). The TCR originated in a human donor in good health (CMV status not recorded). Some clones in this sample may be carry-over from other donors' samples. The CDR3 nucleotides read TGTGCCAGCAGTTACGTGACAGAGGACACTGAAGCTTTCTTT. This translates into CASSYVTEDTEAFF.